This note documents a single T cell receptor beta chain sequence. The antigen remains undetermined. The junction had 6 bases not matched to a gene; V was cut back by 4 bases and J by 3 bases. The CDR3 consists of 15 residues. CDR1 is SGHNT and CDR2 is YYREEE in the germline V gene (reference sequence). Individuals having autoimmune disease history or systemic immunosuppression were not enrolled. This sample stems from a study of OX40 agonist ivuxolimab in advanced cancers. Points from the study as a whole: On average, CD8+ T cells had more expanded clones than CD4+.

The method was immunoSEQ multiplex PCR; TCRdb's version includes in-frame clones alone and lacks a portion of them. This table holds tens of thousands of clones, 87% found once. V usage is TRBV5-4 and J usage is TRBJ1-1; 10 nucleotides align to TRBD1. This TCR was sampled from an adult with an advanced solid tumor such as melanoma, head and neck, liver or kidney cancer. The specimen was CD4+ or CD8+ T cells sorted from blood, collected in a trial of the OX40 agonist ivuxolimab. CDR3 protein: CASSPGQGGDTEAFF. Written as DNA, the CDR3 is TGTGCCAGCAGCCCCGGACAGGGGGGGGACACTGAAGCTTTCTTT.